This TCR beta chain was captured in a study of T-cell reconstitution after alpha-beta-depleted transplantation in children. The study, taken as a whole, reports: Several hundred rapidly expanded clones from non-depleted graft cells reportedly supplied alpha-beta T cells about two months post-transplant. Hyperexpanded clones declined; after one year, newly produced T cells mostly supplied diversity. In some patients, recipient T cells and intrathymic progenitors surviving conditioning explained high day-60 diversity.

Notes on this clonotype: Antigen unknown.

Unique molecular identifiers were incorporated when the TCRbeta library was constructed. TCRdb passed the PCR reads through MiXCR, listing each CDR3 protein once. The sample has about 900,000 distinct CDR3 sequences, roughly 29% seen once; the top ten hold more than 25%. Trimming pared 2 bases from V and 3 bases from J, leaving 7 bases between. This CDR3 region has 14 residues. The receptor's source is a boy less than two years old who had a stem cell transplant for SCID, so the T cells may come from the graft donor. The sample consisted of PBMCs, mostly from graft donor cells, taken 360 days after TCRalphabeta/CD19-depleted stem cell transplant. This sequence joins TRBV12-3 or TRBV12-4 and TRBJ2-2; the D is unclear. The CDR3 protein is CASSLLGHTGELFF. CDR3 bases: TGTGCCAGCAGTTTACTAGGACACACCGGGGAGCTGTTTTTT.